One and the same sample provided the 3 T cell receptor beta chains below, sequenced in a study of blood T cells in healthy people across ages. A sample-barcoded 5' primer and a J-beta primer mix were used in a second PCR of roughly 7 to 11 cycles. One entry per CDR3 protein results from TCRdb running MiXCR on the 5' RACE reads. Here the sample spans fewer than 700,000 distinct CDR3 sequences, roughly 41% being singletons. Sequenced: blood. All receptors come from a man older than 75 in good health.

This clonotype was counted only a few times. A read error is possible here, since a much larger clone lies one base away. The CDR3 DNA is TGCAGCGTTCCAGTAGCCTATGGCTACACCTTC. Its translation: CSVPVAYGYTF. The chain is built from TRBV29-1 and TRBJ1-2; D not resolved. The CDR3 is 11 residues long. Trimming stripped 5 bases from V and 4 bases from J, with 8 bases between. The germline V gene has CDR1 SQVTM and CDR2 ANQGSEA. Together with reference TRBV29-1 and TRBJ1-2, the CDR3 gives the full variable domain: SAVISQKPSRDICQRGTSLTIQCQVDSQVTMMFWYRQQPGQSLTLIATANQGSEATYESGFVIDKFPISRPNLTFSTLTVSNMSPEDSSIYLCSVPVAYGYTFGSGTRLTVV.

This sequence joins TRBV20-1 and TRBJ2-5; weak D call: TRBD1 (7 bases). Trimming left V 5 bases short and J 3 bases short, with 16 bases between. CDR3 length: 14 residues. Germline V gene data show CDR1 as DFQATT and CDR2 as SNEGSKA (reference sequence). DNA of the CDR3: TGCAGTGCTGGAGGAGGGACAGCTAAAGAGACCCAGTACTTC. Its translation is CSAGGGTAKETQYF.

The V call is TRBV6-5, the J call TRBJ2-5, with 7 bases aligning to TRBD1. Per germline, CDR1 MNHEY and CDR2 SVGAGI. Losses at the gene ends were 2 bases for V and 5 bases for J; bases not matched to a gene: 5. This CDR3 comprises 14 residues. Written as DNA, the CDR3 is TGTGCCAGCAGTTACATGAGGGGGCGGGAGACCCAGTACTTC. Protein sequence: CASSYMRGRETQYF.